The 4 T cell receptor beta chains reported below all come from one sample, sequenced in a study of T-cell memory formation after mild COVID-19. TCRdb re-derived calls from the 5' RACE reads in MiXCR, one entry per CDR3 protein. The sample includes roughly 370,000 distinct CDR3 sequences, roughly 15% seen only once; the top ten take 20% to 25%. Sequencing was done on a sample of PBMCs or a T cell subset sorted from them (not recorded which). These receptors were obtained from a man between 18 and 35 years old who had mild COVID-19 (a few samples of this study predate the infection). Cell type and time point are not known.

On this clonotype itself: One end of the junction does not line up with germline, which may come from a read error. This rearrangement joins TRBV7-2 to TRBJ2-5; 7 positions match TRBD2. The CDR3 is 14 residues long. Germline CDR1 and CDR2: SGHTA and FQGNSA. The CDR3 DNA sequence: TGTGCCAGCAGCGGGTGGGGGGGTCAAGAGGCCCAGTACTTC. As protein: CASSGWGGQEAQYF.

This clonotype was observed a handful of times. The chain is built from TRBV20-1 and TRBJ1-5; D not resolved. V lost 3 bases to trimming and J lost 5 bases, with 8 bases between them. CDR3 length equals 12 residues. Germline CDR1 is DFQATT and CDR2 is SNEGSKA (reference sequence). The CDR3 spells CSASRRYQPQHF. In DNA form, the CDR3 reads TGCAGTGCTAGTCGCCGATATCAGCCCCAGCATTTT.

This clonotype was seen a few times. The gene calls are TRBV5-5 and TRBJ2-7; no reliable D call. V dropped 0 bases and J dropped 2 bases, with 12 bases sitting between them. The CDR3 totals 15 residues. Germline assignment: CDR1 SGHKS and CDR2 YYEKEE (reference sequence). CDR3 region: CASSLGTGDTYEQYV. CDR3 bases: TGTGCCAGCAGCTTGGGGACCGGAGATACCTACGAGCAGTACGTC.

This chain uses TRBV20-1 with TRBJ2-7; 12 bases align to TRBD2. The CDR3 consists of 16 residues. V gave up 5 bases and J gave up 6 bases; unmatched junction bases: 14. Germline CDR1 DFQATT, CDR2 SNEGSKA (reference sequence). Written as DNA, the CDR3 is TGCAGTGCTTCCGGGACTAGCGGGTGGCGGTCAAGCGAGCAGTACTTC. Translated, it gives CSASGTSGWRSSEQYF.